These T cell receptor beta chains were read from a single sample in a study of identical twins. TCRdb reprocessed the 5' RACE reads with MiXCR, giving one entry per CDR3 protein. Counted here are about 500,000 distinct CDR3 sequences, 14% occurring once; the ten biggest clones make up 0.98%. A further study also used this sample, focusing on yellow fever vaccine responses in identical twins.

The specimen sequenced was CD4+ T cells sorted from blood. Receptors originate from a woman younger than 35 in good health. CDR3s include the opening cysteine and the closing phenylalanine or tryptophan. D genes are given only for firm matches. Expanded clones get a size class; other rows say once, few or many, or leave the size out.

v_gene	j_gene	d_gene	abundance	CDR3aa	CDR3nt
TRBV5-1	TRBJ1-3	.	.	CASSLSGHGNTIYF	TGCGCCAGCAGCTTGTCCGGGCATGGAAACACCATATATTTT
TRBV6-2/TRBV6-3	TRBJ2-1	TRBD2	.	CASPTRAGDVFF	TGTGCCAGCCCCACACGGGCGGGAGACGTTTTCTTC
TRBV7-9	TRBJ1-5	.	.	CASSLAGGGADNQPQHF	TGTGCCAGCAGCTTAGCGGGCGGGGGGGCTGACAATCAGCCCCAGCATTTT
TRBV5-1	TRBJ2-5	.	many	CASSLPVLETQYF	TGCGCCAGCAGCTTACCCGTTCTAGAGACCCAGTACTTC
TRBV29-1	TRBJ2-1	.	many	CSVDTPKGSYNEQFF	TGCAGCGTTGATACCCCCAAAGGCTCCTACAACGAGCAGTTCTTC
TRBV7-9	TRBJ2-1	.	.	CASSLETRKTRNEQFF	TGTGCCAGCAGTTTAGAAACCCGCAAGACTCGGAATGAGCAGTTCTTC
TRBV5-1	TRBJ1-1	.	.	CASSSGGDTEAFF	TGCGCCAGCAGCTCGGGGGGGGACACTGAAGCTTTCTTT
TRBV28	TRBJ2-1	.	many	CASSLLESQFF	TGTGCCAGCAGTTTATTGGAGTCGCAGTTCTTC
TRBV29-1	TRBJ2-5	.	.	CSGGEETQYF	TGCAGCGGGGGGGAAGAGACCCAGTACTTC
TRBV20-1	TRBJ2-5	.	.	CSAPVGETQYF	TGCAGTGCCCCCGTAGGTGAGACCCAGTACTTC
TRBV2	TRBJ2-1	TRBD1	.	CASSADRGGNEQFF	TGTGCCAGCAGTGCAGACAGGGGAGGCAATGAGCAGTTCTTC
TRBV7-8	TRBJ2-3	.	many	CASSTSHTQYF	TGTGCCAGCAGCACATCTCATACGCAGTATTTT
TRBV15	TRBJ2-2	.	.	CATSSDYRRGNGELFF	TGTGCCACCAGCTCAGATTACCGCAGGGGAAACGGGGAGCTGTTTTTT
TRBV20-1	TRBJ2-1	.	.	CSARRESSYNEQFF	TGCAGTGCTAGACGGGAGAGCTCCTACAATGAGCAGTTCTTC
TRBV7-2	TRBJ2-2	.	few	CASSSRVNTGELFF	TGTGCCAGCAGCTCCAGGGTGAACACCGGGGAGCTGTTTTTT
TRBV6-1	TRBJ2-7	TRBD1	once	CASSMDRGGRQYF	TGTGCCAGCAGTATGGACAGGGGAGGTCGGCAGTACTTC
TRBV5-4	TRBJ2-1	.	few	CASSSRDVRDEQFF	TGTGCCAGCAGCTCCCGGGACGTGCGCGATGAGCAGTTCTTC
TRBV7-9	TRBJ2-7	.	few	CASSLDSRGPYEQYF	TGTGCCAGCAGCTTGGACAGCAGGGGACCCTACGAGCAGTACTTC
TRBV20-1	TRBJ2-7	TRBD2	.	CSARDPWTSPSIAEQYF	TGCAGTGCTAGAGATCCCTGGACTAGCCCCAGTATTGCCGAGCAGTACTTC
TRBV29-1	TRBJ2-7	.	many	CSVVLDVLEPYEQYF	TGCAGCGTTGTATTAGATGTCCTTGAGCCCTACGAGCAGTACTTC
TRBV20-1	TRBJ2-3	.	few	CSARDAGAPDTQYF	TGCAGTGCTAGAGATGCCGGGGCCCCAGATACGCAGTATTTT
TRBV24-1	TRBJ2-5	.	few	CATSAPGVETQYF	TGTGCCACCAGTGCTCCTGGAGTAGAGACCCAGTACTTC
TRBV5-1	TRBJ2-5	TRBD1	.	CASSGTGGKETQYF	TGCGCCAGCAGCGGAACAGGGGGCAAAGAGACCCAGTACTTC
TRBV28	TRBJ2-4	.	few	CASSPDRDLKNIQYF	TGTGCCAGCAGTCCAGATCGGGACCTGAAAAACATTCAGTACTTC
TRBV9	TRBJ2-3	.	few	CASSRLQLAPTDTQYF	TGTGCCAGCAGCCGCCTACAGTTGGCGCCCACAGATACGCAGTATTTT
TRBV10-3	TRBJ2-7	TRBD1	.	CAIMEPGQVSYEQYF	TGTGCCATCATGGAGCCGGGACAGGTCTCCTACGAGCAGTACTTC
TRBV7-2	TRBJ2-1	.	few	CATIVDLSYNEQFF	TGTGCCACTATCGTCGACCTCTCCTACAATGAGCAGTTCTTC
TRBV20-1	TRBJ2-3	TRBD2	.	CSATSASGDRTDTQYF	TGCAGTGCTACCTCCGCTAGCGGGGACCGCACAGATACGCAGTATTTT
TRBV6-2/TRBV6-3	TRBJ2-6	.	few	CASRRGQSNVLTF	TGTGCCAGTCGAAGAGGACAGTCCAACGTCCTGACTTTC
TRBV12-3/TRBV12-4	TRBJ2-1	TRBD1	.	CASSWGQYNEQFF	TGTGCCAGCAGTTGGGGACAGTACAATGAGCAGTTCTTC
TRBV21-1	TRBJ2-1	.	.	CASSTGLANNNEQFF	TGTGCCAGCAGCACGGGACTAGCGAATAACAATGAGCAGTTCTTC